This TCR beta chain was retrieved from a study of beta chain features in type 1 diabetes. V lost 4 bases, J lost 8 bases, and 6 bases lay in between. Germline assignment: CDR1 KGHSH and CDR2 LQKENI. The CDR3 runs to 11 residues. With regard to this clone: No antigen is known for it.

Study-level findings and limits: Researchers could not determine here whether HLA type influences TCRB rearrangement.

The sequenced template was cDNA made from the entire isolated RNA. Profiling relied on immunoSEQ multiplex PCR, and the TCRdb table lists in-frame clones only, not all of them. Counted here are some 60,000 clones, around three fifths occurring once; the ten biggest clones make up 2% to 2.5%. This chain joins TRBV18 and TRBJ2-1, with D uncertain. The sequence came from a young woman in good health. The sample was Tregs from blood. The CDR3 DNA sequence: TGTGCCAGCTCACGCGGAGATGAGCAGTTCTTC. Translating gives CASSRGDEQFF.